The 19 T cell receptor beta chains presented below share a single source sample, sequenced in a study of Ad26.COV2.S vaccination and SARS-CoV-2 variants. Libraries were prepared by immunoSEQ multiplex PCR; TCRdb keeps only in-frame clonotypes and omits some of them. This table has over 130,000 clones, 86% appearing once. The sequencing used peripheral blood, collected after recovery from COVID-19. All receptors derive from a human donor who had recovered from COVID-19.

The CDR3 spells CATSDPHGQGAEKLFF. CDR3 DNA sequence: TGTGCCACCAGTGATCCTCACGGCCAAGGAGCTGAAAAACTGTTTTTT. The J gene is TRBJ1-4, the V gene TRBV24-1, with D hard to call. Trimming removed 3 bases at V and 7 bases at J, with 17 bases between. Germline V CDR1 and CDR2: KGHDR, SFDVKD. The CDR3 spans 16 residues.

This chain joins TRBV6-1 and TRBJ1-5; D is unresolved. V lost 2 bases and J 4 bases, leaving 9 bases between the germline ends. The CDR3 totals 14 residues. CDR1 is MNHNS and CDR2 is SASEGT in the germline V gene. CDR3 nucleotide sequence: TGTGCCAGCAGTGAAATCGGTCCAAATCAGCCCCAGCATTTT. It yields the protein CASSEIGPNQPQHF.

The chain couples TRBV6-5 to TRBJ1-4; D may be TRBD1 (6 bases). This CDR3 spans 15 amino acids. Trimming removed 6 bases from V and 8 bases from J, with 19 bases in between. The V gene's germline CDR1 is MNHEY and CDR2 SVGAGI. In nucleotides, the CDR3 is TGTGCCAGCAGGAGATGGGGGGCTGGCTTGGAAAAACTGTTTTTT. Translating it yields CASRRWGAGLEKLFF.

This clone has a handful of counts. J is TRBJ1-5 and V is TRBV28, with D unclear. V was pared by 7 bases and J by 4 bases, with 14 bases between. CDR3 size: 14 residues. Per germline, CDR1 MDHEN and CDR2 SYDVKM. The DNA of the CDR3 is TGTGCCAGCACCCCCGGCGTTGGTAATCAGCCCCAGCATTTT. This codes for CASTPGVGNQPQHF.

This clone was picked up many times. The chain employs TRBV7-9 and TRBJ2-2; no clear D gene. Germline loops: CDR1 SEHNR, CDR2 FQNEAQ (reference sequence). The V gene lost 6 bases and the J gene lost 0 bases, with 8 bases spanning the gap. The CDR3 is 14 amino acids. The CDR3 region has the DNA TGTGCCAGCAGAGGGCCGGCGAACACCGGGGAGCTGTTTTTT. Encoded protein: CASRGPANTGELFF. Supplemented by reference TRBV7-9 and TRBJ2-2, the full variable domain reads DTGVSQNPRHKITKRGQNVTFRCDPISEHNRLYWYRQTLGQGPEFLTYFQNEAQLEKSRLLSDRFSAERPKGSFSTLEIQRTEQGDSAMYLCASRGPANTGELFFGEGSRLTVL.

CDR3 protein: CASRRRTGVEQYF. As DNA, the CDR3 is TGTGCCAGCAGGCGCCGGACAGGGGTCGAGCAGTACTTC. The V gene is TRBV6-5, the J gene TRBJ2-7; 9 positions match TRBD1. The trim removed 6 bases at V and 6 bases at J, leaving 6 bases unmatched. Germline lookup yields CDR1 MNHEY and CDR2 SVGAGI. This CDR3 has 13 residues.

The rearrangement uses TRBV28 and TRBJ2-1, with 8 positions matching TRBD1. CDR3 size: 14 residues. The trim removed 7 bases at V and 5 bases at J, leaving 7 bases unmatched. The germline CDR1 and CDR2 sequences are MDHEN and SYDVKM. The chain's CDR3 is CASIGDRGNNEQFF. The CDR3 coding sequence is TGTGCCAGCATCGGAGACAGGGGAAACAATGAGCAGTTCTTC.

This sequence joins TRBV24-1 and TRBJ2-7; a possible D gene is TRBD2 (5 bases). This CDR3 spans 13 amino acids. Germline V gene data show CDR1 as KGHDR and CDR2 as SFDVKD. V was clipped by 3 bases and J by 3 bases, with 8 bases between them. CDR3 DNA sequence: TGTGCCACCAGTGATGCCCGGGGCTACGAGCAGTACTTC. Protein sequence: CATSDARGYEQYF.

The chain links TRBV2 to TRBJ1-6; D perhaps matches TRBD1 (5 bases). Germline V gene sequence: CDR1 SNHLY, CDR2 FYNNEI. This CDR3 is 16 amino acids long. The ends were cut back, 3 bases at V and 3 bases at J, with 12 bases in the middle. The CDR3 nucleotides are TGTGCCAGCAGTGACGAAGGACAACTCTATAATTCACCCCTCCACTTT. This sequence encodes CASSDEGQLYNSPLHF.

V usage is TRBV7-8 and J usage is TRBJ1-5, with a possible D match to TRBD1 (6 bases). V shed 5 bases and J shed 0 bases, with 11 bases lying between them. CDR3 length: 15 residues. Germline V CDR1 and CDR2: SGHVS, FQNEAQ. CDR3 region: CASSPRTDSNQPQHF. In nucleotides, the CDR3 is TGTGCCAGCAGCCCCAGGACAGATAGCAATCAGCCCCAGCATTTT.

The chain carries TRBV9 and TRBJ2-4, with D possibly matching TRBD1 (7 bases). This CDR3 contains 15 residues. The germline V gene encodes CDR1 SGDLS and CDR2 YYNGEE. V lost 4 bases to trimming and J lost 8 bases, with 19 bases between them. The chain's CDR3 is CASSSEGAWGDIQYF. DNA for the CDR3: TGTGCCAGCAGCTCCGAGGGGGCGTGGGGGGACATTCAGTACTTC.

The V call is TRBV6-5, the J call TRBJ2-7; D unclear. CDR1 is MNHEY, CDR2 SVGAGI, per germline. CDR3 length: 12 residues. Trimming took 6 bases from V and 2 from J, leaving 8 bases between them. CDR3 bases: TGTGCCAGCAGGAGGCCCCCCTACGAGCAGTACTTC. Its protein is CASRRPPYEQYF.

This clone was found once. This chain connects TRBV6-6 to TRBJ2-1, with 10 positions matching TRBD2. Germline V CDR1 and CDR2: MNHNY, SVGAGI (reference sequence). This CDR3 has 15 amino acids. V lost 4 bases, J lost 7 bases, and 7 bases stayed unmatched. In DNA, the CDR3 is TGTGCCAGCAGTTTCCTAGCGGGGGTCAGGAATGAGCAGTTCTTC. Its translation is CASSFLAGVRNEQFF.

The CDR3 sequence: CSVELSTGGSPLHF. CDR3 bases: TGCAGCGTTGAACTTAGTACAGGGGGTTCACCCCTCCACTTT. The chain uses TRBV29-1 and TRBJ1-6; TRBD1 agrees at 8 bases. After removal of 2 bases from V and 9 bases from J, the junction contained 6 bases not matched to a gene. Germline CDR1 and CDR2: SQVTM and ANQGSEA. The CDR3 totals 14 residues.

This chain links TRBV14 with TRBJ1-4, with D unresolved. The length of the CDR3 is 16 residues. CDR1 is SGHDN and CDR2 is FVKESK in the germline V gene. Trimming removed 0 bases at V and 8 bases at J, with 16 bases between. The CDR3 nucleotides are TGTGCCAGCAGCCAAGAAGGTCGCAGCCGAGGCGAAAAACTGTTTTTT. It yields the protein CASSQEGRSRGEKLFF.

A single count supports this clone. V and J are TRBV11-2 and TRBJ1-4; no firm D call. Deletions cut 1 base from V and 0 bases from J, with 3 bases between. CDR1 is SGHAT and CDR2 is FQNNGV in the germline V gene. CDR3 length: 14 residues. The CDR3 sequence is CASSLGSTNEKLFF. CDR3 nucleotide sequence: TGTGCCAGCAGCTTAGGGTCAACTAATGAAAAACTGTTTTTT.

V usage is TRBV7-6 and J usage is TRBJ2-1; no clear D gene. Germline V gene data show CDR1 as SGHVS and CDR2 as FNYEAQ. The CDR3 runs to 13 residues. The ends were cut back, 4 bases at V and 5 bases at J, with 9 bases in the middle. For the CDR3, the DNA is TGTGCCAGCAGCTGGCATAGGGACAATGAGCAGTTCTTC. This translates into CASSWHRDNEQFF.

This chain's CDR3 is CASLTGETQYF. CDR3 coding DNA: TGTGCCAGTCTAACAGGGGAGACCCAGTACTTC. The rearrangement joins TRBV7-8 to TRBJ2-5; maybe TRBD1 (6 bases). Germline V gene lookup returns CDR1 SGHVS and CDR2 FQNEAQ. The CDR3 has 11 amino acids. V was cut by 9 bases and J by 5 bases, with 10 bases left in between.

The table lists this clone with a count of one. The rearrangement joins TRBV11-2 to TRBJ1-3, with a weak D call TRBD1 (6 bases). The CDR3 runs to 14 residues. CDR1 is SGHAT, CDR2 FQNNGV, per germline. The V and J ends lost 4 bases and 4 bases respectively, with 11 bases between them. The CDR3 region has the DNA TGTGCCAGCAGCTCCAACAGGGCGGGAAACACCATATATTTT. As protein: CASSSNRAGNTIYF.